This TCR beta chain originates from a study of T cell repertoires in cytomegalovirus infection. Study summary: The public TCR beta signatures pointed to both CMV infection and matching HLA type. Points from the study as a whole: It was HLA-C-restricted CMV-specific TCR beta clonotypes that dominated the response ex vivo. Identification of carriers of CMV plus the relevant HLA was performed using cumulative public TCR beta family frequency.

Notes on this clonotype: Its antigen is not identified.

This CDR3 region has 16 residues. Germline loops: CDR1 LNHDA, CDR2 SQIVND (reference sequence). Deletions cut 1 base from V and 5 bases from J, with 16 bases between. TCRdb reprocessed the reads via MiXCR and lists one record per CDR3 protein. The repertoire holds 600,000 to 800,000 distinct CDR3 sequences, with 20% to 25% as singletons. The receptor was derived from a human donor in good health (CMV status not recorded). Some clones in this sample may be carry-over from other donors' samples. Sequenced material: CD8+ T cells from PBMCs. This chain uses TRBV19 with TRBJ2-3; a possible D gene is TRBD1 (5 bases). The CDR3 DNA follows: TGTGCCAGTAGTATAGGGGGCGAGCCGCCCAGAGATACGCAGTATTTT. Residues: CASSIGGEPPRDTQYF.